Listed below are T cell receptor beta chains from one sample, sequenced in a study of identifying expanded T cells in peripheral blood. The method was immunoSEQ multiplex PCR; TCRdb's version includes in-frame clones alone and lacks a portion of them. The profile shows about 85,000 clones, around 89% of them singletons. Sequencing was done on a sample of blood. All receptors derive from a person aged 18-70 years in good health. Both conserved end residues are part of each CDR3. The order of the fields is clone size, V gene, J gene, D gene, CDR3 DNA, CDR3 protein. A D gene is named only where the DNA matches it firmly. Clone size, where shown, is once, few, many, or a class for clones that have expanded.

>-|TRBV9|TRBJ2-7|TRBD1
TGTGCCAGCAGCGTAGAGGACAGGAATTACGAGCAGTACTTC
CASSVEDRNYEQYF
>-|TRBV4-2|TRBJ1-2|TRBD1
TGTGCCAGCAACCGACAGGGGGGATCCGATCTTGGCTACACCTTC
CASNRQGGSDLGYTF
>-|TRBV21-1|TRBJ2-7|-
TGTGCCAGCAGCAAAGTCCCCCCGAAGGAGCAGTACTTC
CASSKVPPKEQYF
>-|TRBV2|TRBJ2-1|-
TGTGCCAGCAGAACCAGCTTTGCCAAAACCGAGGGGGAGCAGTTCTTC
CASRTSFAKTEGEQFF
>many|TRBV5-1|TRBJ1-4|-
TGCGCCAGCAGCCCCTTTGGGGAAGGTGAAAAACTGTTTTTT
CASSPFGEGEKLFF
>-|TRBV5-1|TRBJ2-3|-
TGCGCCAGCAGCTTGATTAGCACAGATACGCAGTATTTT
CASSLISTDTQYF
>-|TRBV5-8|TRBJ2-1|TRBD1
TGTGCCAGCAGCTTGCGAGGGGGCGCCTACAATGAGCAGTTCTTC
CASSLRGGAYNEQFF
>-|TRBV29-1|TRBJ2-7|TRBD1
TGCAGCGCCCGACAGGGGGACGAGCAGTACTTC
CSARQGDEQYF
>-|TRBV6-5|TRBJ1-1|-
TGTGCCAGCAGTTATTCAGGGTACACTGAAGCTTTCTTT
CASSYSGYTEAFF
>-|TRBV4-1|TRBJ1-4|-
TGCGCCAGCAGCCAAGTAAATTCTGGGTCGGCGGGGGAAAAACTGTTTTTT
CASSQVNSGSAGEKLFF
>-|TRBV29-1|TRBJ2-2|TRBD1
TGCAGCGCCTGGGCAGGGGGCTCGGGAGTCACCGGGGAGCTGTTTTTT
CSAWAGGSGVTGELFF
>-|TRBV5-4|TRBJ1-1|-
TGTGCCAGCAGCTCCTCGAACACTGAAGCTTTCTTT
CASSSSNTEAFF
>once|TRBV9|TRBJ2-7|-
TGTGCCAGCAGCCCCCGCTCCTACGAGCAGTACTTC
CASSPRSYEQYF
>-|TRBV4-3|TRBJ1-2|-
TGCGCCAGCAGCCAAGATCCGGGAAACTATGGCTACACCTTC
CASSQDPGNYGYTF
>-|TRBV6-6|TRBJ2-1|-
TGTGCCAGCAGTTCCCCAGGGGCGAGGCCGACGAGCGAGCAGTTCTTC
CASSSPGARPTSEQFF
>-|TRBV7-2|TRBJ1-4|-
TGTGCCAGCAGCGAACAGGGTACTCCTGCCAAACTGTTTTTT
CASSEQGTPAKLFF
>-|TRBV4-3|TRBJ1-3|TRBD1
TGCGCCAGCAGCCAATACTCGGACAGGCCCTCTGGAAACACCATATATTTT
CASSQYSDRPSGNTIYF
>large|TRBV19|TRBJ1-2|-
TGTGCCAGTACCCTGGACCCTATCCTTAACTATGGCTACACCTTC
CASTLDPILNYGYTF
>-|TRBV28|TRBJ2-1|-
TGTGCCAGCAGTTTTCTGGCTAGCGAGGGGTTTGGTGCTGAGCAGTTCTTC
CASSFLASEGFGAEQFF
>-|TRBV10-3|TRBJ1-5|TRBD1
TGTGCCATCAGGCCAGGAGGACAGGGGGGTAATCAGCCCCAGCATTTT
CAIRPGGQGGNQPQHF
>-|TRBV13|TRBJ2-1|-
TGTGCCAGCAGCTTAGGCGTTGGCGGAATTACATTTGGGGAGCAGTTCTTC
CASSLGVGGITFGEQFF
>-|TRBV7-9|TRBJ1-2|-
TGTGCCAGCAGCTCACAGTACCGGACAGAAAACAACTATGGCTACACCTTC
CASSSQYRTENNYGYTF
>-|TRBV2|TRBJ2-1|-
TGTGCCAGCAGTGATGACTACCCCGGTGGGCAGTTCTTC
CASSDDYPGGQFF
>once|TRBV19|TRBJ2-7|-
TGTGCCAGTAGTATCGGGACCCCTGGCGAGCAGTACTTC
CASSIGTPGEQYF
>-|TRBV5-6|TRBJ1-2|-
TGTGCCAGCAGCGATCCGGGACTCTCGCCTCTCAGCTATGGCTACACCTTC
CASSDPGLSPLSYGYTF
>-|TRBV7-8|TRBJ2-5|TRBD1
TGTGCCAGCAGCGGGACAGGGTTGGAGACCCAGTACTTC
CASSGTGLETQYF
>-|TRBV28|TRBJ2-7|TRBD1
TGTGCCAGCAGCCTGGACAGGGCGTACGAGCAGTACTTC
CASSLDRAYEQYF
>-|TRBV4-3|TRBJ2-3|-
TGCGCCAGCAGCCAAGGTCCTTTGTCAGATACGCAGTATTTT
CASSQGPLSDTQYF
>-|TRBV6-5|TRBJ1-6|-
TGTGCCAGCACCAAAGGGAGGTTTTCACCCCTCCACTTT
CASTKGRFSPLHF
>few|TRBV4-1|TRBJ2-6|TRBD1
TGCGCCAGCAGCCGCCGGGACAGGGGGCTCTCTGGGGCCAACGTCCTGACTTTC
CASSRRDRGLSGANVLTF
>-|TRBV7-2|TRBJ2-4|-
TGTGCCAGCAGCTCCGGACAGAGCCCAGGAAACATTCAGTACTTC
CASSSGQSPGNIQYF
>-|TRBV6-1|TRBJ2-7|-
TGTGCCAGCAGTGAGAATGTTTACGAGCAGTACTTC
CASSENVYEQYF
>-|TRBV11-2|TRBJ1-4|-
TGTGCCAGCAGCTTGTGGGTTGGGGAAAAACTGTTTTTT
CASSLWVGEKLFF
>few|TRBV19|TRBJ1-5|-
TGTGCCAGCACGAAGTTGGGGAGGATTTATAGCAATCAGCCCCAGCATTTT
CASTKLGRIYSNQPQHF
>-|TRBV4-1|TRBJ1-1|-
TGCGCCAGCAGCCAAGATCCGGCAGGGAACACTGAAGCTTTCTTT
CASSQDPAGNTEAFF
>-|TRBV7-9|TRBJ2-7|-
TGTGCCAGCAGATCCCTCCGAGAGGGCACATCGAAATACGAGCAGTACTTC
CASRSLREGTSKYEQYF
>-|TRBV7-9|TRBJ1-1|TRBD1
TGTGCCAGCAGCTTGGGACAGCTGAACACTGAAGCTTTCTTT
CASSLGQLNTEAFF
>-|TRBV7-2|TRBJ1-2|-
TGTGCCAGCAGCTTAAGGCGGATCTATGGCTACACCTTC
CASSLRRIYGYTF
>-|TRBV10-1|TRBJ2-5|-
TGCGCCACTTCTTCAGGGGTTCGGGAGACCCAGTACTTC
CATSSGVRETQYF
>-|TRBV28|TRBJ1-5|-
TGTGCCAGCAGTCAGGGACAAACTAGCAATCAGCCCCAGCATTTT
CASSQGQTSNQPQHF
>-|TRBV7-2|TRBJ1-2|TRBD1
TGTGCCAGCAGCTTAGCGGGACAGGGGAACTATGGCTACACCTTC
CASSLAGQGNYGYTF
>-|TRBV6-6|TRBJ2-5|-
TGTGCCAGCAGTTACCCACCGGATCTAGGGAAGACCCAGTACTTC
CASSYPPDLGKTQYF
>-|TRBV19|TRBJ1-1|TRBD1
TGTGCCAGTAGCACAAACAGGGGATCCACTGAAGCTTTCTTT
CASSTNRGSTEAFF
>-|TRBV23-1|TRBJ1-1|TRBD1
TGCGCCAGCAGTCACGCAGGACAGGTGCGCACTGAAGCTTTCTTT
CASSHAGQVRTEAFF
>medium-sized|TRBV7-2|TRBJ2-5|-
TGTGCCAGCAGCTTAACCGACGGGGGGCGCACCCAGTACTTC
CASSLTDGGRTQYF
>-|TRBV2|TRBJ2-3|-
TGTGCCAGCCTTGGATTGCTAGAGAAGCGAACAGATACGCAGTATTTT
CASLGLLEKRTDTQYF
>once|TRBV30|TRBJ1-2|TRBD1
TGTGCCTGGAGTGTACAAGCAGGGGGCAGTGGCTACACCTTC
CAWSVQAGGSGYTF
>-|TRBV27|TRBJ2-2|TRBD1
TGTGCCAGCAGTCGCCGGGACAGGGCCGGGACCGGGGAGCTGTTTTTT
CASSRRDRAGTGELFF
>few|TRBV5-6|TRBJ2-1|TRBD1
TGTGCCAGCAGCTGGTTTCGGACAGGGCACAATGAGCAGTTCTTC
CASSWFRTGHNEQFF
>-|TRBV7-9|TRBJ1-4|-
TGTGCCAGCAGCCCCCAGGGAGCCGGGACTAATGAAAAACTGTTTTTT
CASSPQGAGTNEKLFF
>-|TRBV19|TRBJ2-1|-
TGTGCCAGTAGTATCTTTGCGGTAAGCTACAATGAGCAGTTCTTC
CASSIFAVSYNEQFF
>-|TRBV4-1|TRBJ2-7|-
TGCGCCAGCAGCCAGGGAAGAGAACCGACCTACGAGCAGTACTTC
CASSQGREPTYEQYF
>once|TRBV7-9|TRBJ2-1|-
TGTGCCAGCAGTCATAGAGGGCAGGAATACAATGAGCAGTTCTTC
CASSHRGQEYNEQFF
>-|TRBV20-1|TRBJ2-7|-
TGCAGTGCTCTTAAGAGCACCGAGCAGTACTTC
CSALKSTEQYF
>-|TRBV11-2|TRBJ1-2|TRBD1
TGTGCCAGCAGGGATATTGACAGGGCTTTAGCTAACTATGGCTACACCTTC
CASRDIDRALANYGYTF